One and the same sample provided the 6 T cell receptor beta chains below, sequenced in a study of cytomegalovirus exposure and HLA in healthy donors. Primers included in the PCR were 60 Vbeta and 13 Jbeta primers. The assay was immunoSEQ multiplex PCR, and TCRdb's table has in-frame clones only and misses some. The sample has some 140,000 clones, 55% to 80% seen once. The specimen sequenced was PBMCs. These receptors came from a woman aged 40 to 50 in good health and CMV-seronegative.

The genes are TRBV7-9 and TRBJ1-6, with a weak D call TRBD1 (6 bases). The ends were cut back, 3 bases at V and 14 bases at J, with 17 bases in the middle. The CDR3 length is 14 residues. Germline V gene sequence: CDR1 SEHNR, CDR2 FQNEAQ (reference sequence). CDR3 in amino acids: CASSLDSTSGTLHF. CDR3 coding DNA: TGTGCCAGCAGCTTGGACAGTACCTCGGGGACCCTCCACTTT.

Notes on this clone: The same CDR3 also results from other DNA sequences found in this sample. V usage is TRBV25-1 and J usage is TRBJ1-2; 8 bases are a match to TRBD1. The CDR3 is 16 residues long. Germline assignment: CDR1 MGHDK and CDR2 SYGVNS. The V and J ends lost 3 bases and 5 bases, in that order; junction bases with no gene match: 11. The CDR3 protein is CASSETGARGSYGYTF. For the CDR3, the DNA is TGTGCCAGCAGTGAGACAGGGGCCAGGGGCTCTTATGGCTACACCTTC.

The chain couples TRBV19 to TRBJ2-2, with D tentatively TRBD2 (5 bases). With 6 bases removed from V and 6 bases from J, the gap between germline ends came to 5 bases. The CDR3 is made up of 11 amino acids. CDR1 is LNHDA and CDR2 is SQIVND in the germline V gene (reference sequence). The CDR3 loop reads CASREAGELFF. Written as DNA, the CDR3 is TGTGCCAGTAGGGAGGCCGGGGAGCTGTTTTTT. The complete variable domain, with remaining parts taken from reference TRBV19 and TRBJ2-2, reads DGGITQSPKYLFRKEGQNVTLSCEQNLNHDAMYWYRQDPGQGLRLIYYSQIVNDFQKGDIAEGYSVSREKKESFPLTVTSAQKNPTAFYLCASREAGELFFGEGSRLTVL.

The genes are TRBV7-6 and TRBJ2-7, with a tentative D call TRBD2 (6 bases). Trimming cost V 1 base and J 4 bases, with 11 bases left between them. Germline V gene lookup returns CDR1 SGHVS and CDR2 FNYEAQ. The CDR3 is made up of 14 amino acids. The CDR3 spells CASSLGGVAYEQYF. The CDR3 DNA reads TGTGCCAGCAGCTTAGGCGGGGTGGCATACGAGCAGTACTTC. The full variable domain, its missing parts supplied by reference TRBV7-6 and TRBJ2-7, is GAGVSQSPRYKVTKRGQDVALRCDPISGHVSLYWYRQALGQGPEFLTYFNYEAQQDKSGLPNDRFSAERPEGSISTLTIQRTEQRDSAMYRCASSLGGVAYEQYFGPGTRLTVT.

V is TRBV19 and J is TRBJ2-5, with D possibly TRBD1 on 6 matching bases. The CDR3 spans 11 residues. Germline CDR1 reads LNHDA; CDR2 reads SQIVND (reference sequence). V lost 9 bases and J 5 bases, leaving 10 bases between the germline ends. The CDR3 sequence is CASGQWETQYF. The DNA for the CDR3 is TGTGCCAGCGGACAGTGGGAGACCCAGTACTTC. Filled out from reference TRBV19 and TRBJ2-5, the complete variable domain reads DGGITQSPKYLFRKEGQNVTLSCEQNLNHDAMYWYRQDPGQGLRLIYYSQIVNDFQKGDIAEGYSVSREKKESFPLTVTSAQKNPTAFYLCASGQWETQYFGPGTRLLVL.

This chain connects TRBV6-5 to TRBJ1-2; D is unclear. The CDR3 contains 14 residues. The germline V gene has CDR1 MNHEY and CDR2 SVGAGI. The V end lost 0 bases, the J end lost 3 bases, and 8 bases lay between the germline ends. DNA for the CDR3: TGTGCCAGCAGTTACTCGACAAGTGACTATGGCTACACCTTC. It is translated as CASSYSTSDYGYTF.